This T cell receptor (beta chain) was recorded in a study of blood T cell repertoires in COVID-19. Overall study context: The origin of the acute and convalescent COVID-19 samples was the United States, Italy and Spain. The cDNA or gDNA used as material had been derived from T cells, B-cell-depleted T cells, or PBMCs.

This study enrolled people aged roughly 18 to 100 from about 26 US geographic areas. Membership in each cohort depended on participant-reported clinical history. The CDR3 sequence is 16 residues long. V gave up 4 bases and J gave up 6 bases; unmatched junction bases: 8. Germline CDR1 SEHNR, CDR2 FQNEAQ (reference sequence). Sequenced by immunoSEQ multiplex PCR; TCRdb stores in-frame clones only, minus some. This table has approximately 260,000 clones, roughly 80% appearing once. The TCR originated in a man younger than 40 with acute COVID-19. The sample comprised PBMCs or T cells enriched from blood (not recorded which). The chain employs TRBV7-9 and TRBJ2-5; 13 bases agree with TRBD2. CDR3 sequence (DNA): TGTGCCAGCAGCTACGGACTAGCGGGAGTTAGAAAGACCCAGTACTTC. As protein: CASSYGLAGVRKTQYF.